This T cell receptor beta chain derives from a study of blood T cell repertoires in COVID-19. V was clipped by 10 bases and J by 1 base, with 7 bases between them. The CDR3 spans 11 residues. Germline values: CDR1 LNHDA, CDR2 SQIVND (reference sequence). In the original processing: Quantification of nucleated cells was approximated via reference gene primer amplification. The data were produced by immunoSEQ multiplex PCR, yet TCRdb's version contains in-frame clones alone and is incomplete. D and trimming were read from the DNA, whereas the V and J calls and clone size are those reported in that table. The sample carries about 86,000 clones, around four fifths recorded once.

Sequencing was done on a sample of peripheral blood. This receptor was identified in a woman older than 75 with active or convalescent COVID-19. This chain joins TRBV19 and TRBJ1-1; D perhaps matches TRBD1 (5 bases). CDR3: CATQGNTEAFF. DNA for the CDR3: TGTGCCACCCAGGGGAACACTGAAGCTTTCTTT.